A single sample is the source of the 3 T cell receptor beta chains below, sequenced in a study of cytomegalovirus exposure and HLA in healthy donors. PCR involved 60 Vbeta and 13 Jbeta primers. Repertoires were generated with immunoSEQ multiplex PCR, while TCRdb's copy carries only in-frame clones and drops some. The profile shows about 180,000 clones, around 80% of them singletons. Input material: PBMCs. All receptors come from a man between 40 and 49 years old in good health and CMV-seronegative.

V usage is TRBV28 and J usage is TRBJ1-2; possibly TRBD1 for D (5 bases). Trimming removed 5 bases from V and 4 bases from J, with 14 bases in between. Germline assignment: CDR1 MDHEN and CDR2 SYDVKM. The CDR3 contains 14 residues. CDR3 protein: CASSISGFGYGYTF. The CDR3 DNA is TGTGCCAGCAGTATCTCAGGGTTTGGCTATGGCTACACCTTC.

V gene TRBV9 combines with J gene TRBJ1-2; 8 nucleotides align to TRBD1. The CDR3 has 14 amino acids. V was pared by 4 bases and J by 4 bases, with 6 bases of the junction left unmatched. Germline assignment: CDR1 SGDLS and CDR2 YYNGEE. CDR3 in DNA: TGTGCCAGCAGCCCATCAACAGGGGGCTATGGCTACACCTTC. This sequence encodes CASSPSTGGYGYTF.

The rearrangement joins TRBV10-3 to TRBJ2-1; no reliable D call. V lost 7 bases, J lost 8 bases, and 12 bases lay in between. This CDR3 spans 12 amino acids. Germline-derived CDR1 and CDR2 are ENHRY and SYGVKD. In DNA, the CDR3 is TGTGCCATCACGACGGGTATCGATGAGCAGTTCTTC. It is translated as CAITTGIDEQFF.